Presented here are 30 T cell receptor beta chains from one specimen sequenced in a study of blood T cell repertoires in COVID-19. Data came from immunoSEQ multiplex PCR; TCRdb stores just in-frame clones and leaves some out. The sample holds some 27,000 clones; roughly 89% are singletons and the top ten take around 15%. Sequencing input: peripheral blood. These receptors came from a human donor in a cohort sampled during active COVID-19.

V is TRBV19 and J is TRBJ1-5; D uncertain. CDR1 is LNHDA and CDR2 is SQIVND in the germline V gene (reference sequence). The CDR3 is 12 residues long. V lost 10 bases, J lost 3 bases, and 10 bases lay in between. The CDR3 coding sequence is TGTGCCACCCGACAAACCAATCAGCCCCAGCATTTT. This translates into CATRQTNQPQHF.

The DNA for the CDR3 is TGTGCCAGCAGACCTTTTGGGGGAGGATTCTACGAGCAGTACTTC. Amino acids: CASRPFGGGFYEQYF. V and J are TRBV28 and TRBJ2-7; a weak D match, TRBD2 (6 bases). From germline, CDR1 is MDHEN and CDR2 SYDVKM. This CDR3 region has 15 residues. V gave up 6 bases and J gave up 3 bases, with 18 bases separating them.

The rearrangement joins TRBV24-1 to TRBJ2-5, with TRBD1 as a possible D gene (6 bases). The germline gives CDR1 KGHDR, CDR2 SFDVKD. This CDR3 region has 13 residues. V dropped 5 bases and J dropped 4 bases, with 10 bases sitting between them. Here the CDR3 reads CATSGWGRETQYF. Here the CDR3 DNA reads TGTGCCACCAGTGGCTGGGGGCGAGAGACCCAGTACTTC.

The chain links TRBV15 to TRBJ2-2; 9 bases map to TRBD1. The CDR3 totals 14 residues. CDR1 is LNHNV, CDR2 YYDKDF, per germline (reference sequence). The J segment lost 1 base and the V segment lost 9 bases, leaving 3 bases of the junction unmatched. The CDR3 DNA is TGTGCCACTGTGGGACAGGGGAACACCGGGGAGCTGTTTTTT. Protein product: CATVGQGNTGELFF.

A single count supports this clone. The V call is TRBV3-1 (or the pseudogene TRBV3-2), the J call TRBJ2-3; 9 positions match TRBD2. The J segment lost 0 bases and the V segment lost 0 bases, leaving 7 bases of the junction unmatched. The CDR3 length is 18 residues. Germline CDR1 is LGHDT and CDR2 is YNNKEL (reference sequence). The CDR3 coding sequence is TGTGCCAGCAGCCAAGAAATCTCTAGCGGGGAGAGCACAGATACGCAGTATTTT. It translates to CASSQEISSGESTDTQYF.

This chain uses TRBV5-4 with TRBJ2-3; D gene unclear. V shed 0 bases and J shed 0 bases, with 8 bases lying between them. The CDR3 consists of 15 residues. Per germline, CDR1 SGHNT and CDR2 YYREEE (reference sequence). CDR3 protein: CASSLGVSSTDTQYF. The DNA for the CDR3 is TGTGCCAGCAGCTTGGGCGTATCTAGCACAGATACGCAGTATTTT. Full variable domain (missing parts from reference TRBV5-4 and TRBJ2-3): ETGVTQSPTHLIKTRGQQVTLRCSSQSGHNTVSWYQQALGQGPQFIFQYYREEENGRGNFPPRFSGLQFPNYSSELNVNALELDDSALYLCASSLGVSSTDTQYFGPGTRLTVL.

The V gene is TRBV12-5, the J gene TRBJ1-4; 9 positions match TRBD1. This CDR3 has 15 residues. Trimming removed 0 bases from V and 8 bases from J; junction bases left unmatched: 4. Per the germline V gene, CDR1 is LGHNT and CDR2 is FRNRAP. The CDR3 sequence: CASGLVQGAREKLFF. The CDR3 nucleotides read TGTGCTAGTGGTTTGGTACAGGGGGCTCGCGAAAAACTGTTTTTT.

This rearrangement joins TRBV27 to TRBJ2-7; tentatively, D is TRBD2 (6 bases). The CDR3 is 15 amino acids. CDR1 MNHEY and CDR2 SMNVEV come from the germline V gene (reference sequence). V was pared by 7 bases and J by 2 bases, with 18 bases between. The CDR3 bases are TGTGCCAGCACCAAACGCGGGGACCCAACCTACGAGCAGTACTTC. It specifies CASTKRGDPTYEQYF.

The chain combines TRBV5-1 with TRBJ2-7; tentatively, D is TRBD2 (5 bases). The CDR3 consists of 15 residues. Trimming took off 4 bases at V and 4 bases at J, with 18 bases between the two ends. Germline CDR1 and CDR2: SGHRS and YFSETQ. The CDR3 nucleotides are TGCGCCAGCAGCCGCCCGGACTCTAATCCTTACGAGCAGTACTTC. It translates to CASSRPDSNPYEQYF.

In DNA, the CDR3 is TGTGCCAGCAGCCAAGATAAAGAGGGGACAGGGTGGGGCGAGCAGTACTTC. Protein sequence: CASSQDKEGTGWGEQYF. J is TRBJ2-7 and V is TRBV3-1 (or the pseudogene TRBV3-2); 9 bases align to TRBD1. Germline assignment: CDR1 LGHDT and CDR2 YNNKEL (reference sequence). V gave up 0 bases and J gave up 6 bases; unmatched junction bases: 12. CDR3 length equals 17 residues.

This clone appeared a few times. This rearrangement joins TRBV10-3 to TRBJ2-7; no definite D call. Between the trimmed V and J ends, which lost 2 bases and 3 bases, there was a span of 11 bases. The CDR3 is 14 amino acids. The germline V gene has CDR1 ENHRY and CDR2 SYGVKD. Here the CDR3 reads CAISEPVDNYEQYF. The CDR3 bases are TGTGCCATCAGTGAGCCGGTTGACAACTACGAGCAGTACTTC.

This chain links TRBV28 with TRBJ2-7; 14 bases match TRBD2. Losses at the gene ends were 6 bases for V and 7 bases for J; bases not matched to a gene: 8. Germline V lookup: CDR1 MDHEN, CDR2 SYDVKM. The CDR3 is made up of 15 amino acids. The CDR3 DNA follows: TGTGCCAGCAGCGGCCGGACTAGCGGGAGGAAGGAGCAGTACTTC. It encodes CASSGRTSGRKEQYF.

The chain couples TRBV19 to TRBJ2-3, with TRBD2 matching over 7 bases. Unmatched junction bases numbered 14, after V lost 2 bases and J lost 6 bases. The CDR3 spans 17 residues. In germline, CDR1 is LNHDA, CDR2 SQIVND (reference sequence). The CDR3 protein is CASSINYLGTMVDTQYF. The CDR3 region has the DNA TGTGCCAGTAGTATAAATTATCTAGGGACTATGGTCGATACGCAGTATTTT.

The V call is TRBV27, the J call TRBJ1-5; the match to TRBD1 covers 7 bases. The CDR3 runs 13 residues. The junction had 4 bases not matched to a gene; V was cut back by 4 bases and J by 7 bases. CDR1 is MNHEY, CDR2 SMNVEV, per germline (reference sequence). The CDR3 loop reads CASSWQGEQPQHF. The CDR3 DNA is TGTGCCAGCAGTTGGCAGGGGGAGCAGCCCCAGCATTTT.

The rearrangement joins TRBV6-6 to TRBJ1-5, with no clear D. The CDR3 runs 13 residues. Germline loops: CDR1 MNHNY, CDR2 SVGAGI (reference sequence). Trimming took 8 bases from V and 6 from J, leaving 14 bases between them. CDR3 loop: CASQSQSSQPQHF. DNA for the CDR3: TGTGCCAGCCAGTCACAAAGTTCTCAGCCCCAGCATTTT.

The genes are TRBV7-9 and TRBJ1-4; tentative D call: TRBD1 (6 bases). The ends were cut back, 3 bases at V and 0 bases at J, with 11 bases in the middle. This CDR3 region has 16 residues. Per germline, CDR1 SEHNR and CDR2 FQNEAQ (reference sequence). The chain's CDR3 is CASSLGAAATNEKLFF. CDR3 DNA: TGTGCCAGCAGCTTGGGGGCAGCCGCAACTAATGAAAAACTGTTTTTT.

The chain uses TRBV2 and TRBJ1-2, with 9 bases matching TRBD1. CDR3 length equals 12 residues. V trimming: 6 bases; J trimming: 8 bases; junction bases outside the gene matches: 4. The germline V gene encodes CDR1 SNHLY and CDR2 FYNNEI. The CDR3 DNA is TGTGCCAGCAGGATCGGACAGGGGGGCTACACCTTC. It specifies CASRIGQGGYTF.

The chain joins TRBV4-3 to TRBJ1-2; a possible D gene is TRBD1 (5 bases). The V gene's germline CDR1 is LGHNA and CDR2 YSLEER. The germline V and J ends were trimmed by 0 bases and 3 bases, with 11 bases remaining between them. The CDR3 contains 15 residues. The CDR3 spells CASSQDWGRDYGYTF. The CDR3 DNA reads TGCGCCAGCAGCCAAGATTGGGGGAGGGACTATGGCTACACCTTC.

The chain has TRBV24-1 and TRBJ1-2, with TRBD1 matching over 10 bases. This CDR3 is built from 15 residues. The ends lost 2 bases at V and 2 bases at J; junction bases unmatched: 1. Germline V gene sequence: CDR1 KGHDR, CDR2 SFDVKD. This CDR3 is CATSDWDRGNYGYTF. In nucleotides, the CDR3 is TGTGCCACCAGTGATTGGGACAGGGGAAACTATGGCTACACCTTC.

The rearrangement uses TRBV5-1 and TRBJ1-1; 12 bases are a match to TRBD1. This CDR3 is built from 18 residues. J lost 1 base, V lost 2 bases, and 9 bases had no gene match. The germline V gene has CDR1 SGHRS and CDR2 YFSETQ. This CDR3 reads CASSLGPGQGARNTEAFF. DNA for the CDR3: TGCGCCAGCAGCTTAGGCCCGGGACAGGGGGCGAGGAACACTGAAGCTTTCTTT.

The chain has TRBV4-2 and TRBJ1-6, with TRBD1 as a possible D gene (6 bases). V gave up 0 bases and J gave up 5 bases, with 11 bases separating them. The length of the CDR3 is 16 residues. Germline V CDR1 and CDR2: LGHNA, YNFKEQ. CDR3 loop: CASSQDNQGHNSPLHF. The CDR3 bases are TGTGCCAGCAGCCAAGACAACCAGGGGCATAATTCACCCCTCCACTTT.

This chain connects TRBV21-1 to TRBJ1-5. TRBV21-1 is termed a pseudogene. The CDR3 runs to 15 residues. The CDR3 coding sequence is TGTGCCAGCAGCGTCGAGCGGGGGGTGGATCAGCCCCAGCATTTT. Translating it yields CASSVERGVDQPQHF.

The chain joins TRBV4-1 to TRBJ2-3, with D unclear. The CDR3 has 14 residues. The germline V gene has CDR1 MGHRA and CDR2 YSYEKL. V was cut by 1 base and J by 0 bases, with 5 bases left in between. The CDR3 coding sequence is TGCGCCAGCAGCCAAGTAGTTAGCACAGATACGCAGTATTTT. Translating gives CASSQVVSTDTQYF.

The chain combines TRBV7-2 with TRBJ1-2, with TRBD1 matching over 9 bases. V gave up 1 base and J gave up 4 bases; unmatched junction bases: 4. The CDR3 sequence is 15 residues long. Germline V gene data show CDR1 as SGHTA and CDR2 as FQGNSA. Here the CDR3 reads CASSLGPDRGYGYTF. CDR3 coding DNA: TGTGCCAGCAGCTTAGGCCCGGACAGGGGCTATGGCTACACCTTC.

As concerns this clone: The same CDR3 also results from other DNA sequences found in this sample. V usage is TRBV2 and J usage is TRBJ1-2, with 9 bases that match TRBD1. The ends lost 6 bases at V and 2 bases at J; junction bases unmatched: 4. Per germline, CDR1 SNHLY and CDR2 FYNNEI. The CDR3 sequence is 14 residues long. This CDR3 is CASRIQGANYGYTF. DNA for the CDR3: TGTGCCAGCAGGATACAGGGGGCGAACTATGGCTACACCTTC. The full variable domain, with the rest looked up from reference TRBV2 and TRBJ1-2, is EPEVTQTPSHQVTQMGQEVILRCVPISNHLYFYWYRQILGQKVEFLVSFYNNEISEKSEIFDDQFSVERPDGSNFTLKIRSTKLEDSAMYFCASRIQGANYGYTFGSGTRLTVV.

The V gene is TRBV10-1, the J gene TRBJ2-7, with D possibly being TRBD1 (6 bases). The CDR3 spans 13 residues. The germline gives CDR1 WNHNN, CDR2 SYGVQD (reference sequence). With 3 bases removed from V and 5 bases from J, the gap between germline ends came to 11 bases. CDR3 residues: CASSDTGTNEQYF. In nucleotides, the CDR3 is TGCGCCAGCAGTGACACTGGGACAAACGAGCAGTACTTC.

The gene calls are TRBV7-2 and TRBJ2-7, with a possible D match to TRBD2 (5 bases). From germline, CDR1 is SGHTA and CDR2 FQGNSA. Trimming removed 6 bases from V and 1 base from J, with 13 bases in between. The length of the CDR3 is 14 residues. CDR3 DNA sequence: TGTGCCAGCAGGTGGCGGACTTCTTCCTACGAGCAGTACTTC. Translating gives CASRWRTSSYEQYF.

The CDR3 DNA sequence: TGTGCCAGCAGTTTAGGCCGGAGTGGCCTAGGTAGAGAGACCCAGTACTTC. It encodes CASSLGRSGLGRETQYF. This chain joins TRBV28 and TRBJ2-5; D not resolved. The V gene's germline CDR1 is MDHEN and CDR2 SYDVKM. The CDR3 has 17 residues. Trimming took off 2 bases at V and 4 bases at J, with 20 bases between the two ends. Full variable domain (outside the CDR3, taken from reference TRBV28 and TRBJ2-5): DVKVTQSSRYLVKRTGEKVFLECVQDMDHENMFWYRQDPGLGLRLIYFSYDVKMKEKGDIPEGYSVSREKKERFSLILESASTNQTSMYLCASSLGRSGLGRETQYFGPGTRLLVL.

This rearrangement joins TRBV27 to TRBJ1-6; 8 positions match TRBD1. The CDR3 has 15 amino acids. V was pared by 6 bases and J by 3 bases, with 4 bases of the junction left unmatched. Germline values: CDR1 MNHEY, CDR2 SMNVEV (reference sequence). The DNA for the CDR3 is TGTGCCAGCAGGCGGACAGGGATCTATAATTCACCCCTCCACTTT. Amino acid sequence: CASRRTGIYNSPLHF.

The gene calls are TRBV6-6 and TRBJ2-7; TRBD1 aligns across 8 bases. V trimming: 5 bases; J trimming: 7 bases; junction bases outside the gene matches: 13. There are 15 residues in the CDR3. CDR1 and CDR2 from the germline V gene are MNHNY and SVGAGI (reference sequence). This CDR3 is CASSQLTGEGGEQYF. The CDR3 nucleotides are TGTGCCAGCAGTCAACTGACAGGGGAAGGGGGGGAGCAGTACTTC.